Below, 28 T cell receptor beta chains from the same sample are listed, as sequenced in a study of T cell repertoires in cytomegalovirus infection. One entry per CDR3 protein, called by TCRdb with MiXCR from the reads. The data contain some 590,000 distinct CDR3 sequences, around two fifths of them seen just once; the ten biggest clones take up 48%. These receptors lack a known antigen. Sequences were derived from cultured PBMCs, sampled from culture after CMV antigen stimulation. These receptors originate from a human donor in good health (CMV status not recorded). Some clones in this sample may be carry-over from other donors' samples.

The genes are TRBV10-3 and TRBJ2-7; D is unresolved. CDR1 and CDR2 from the germline V gene are ENHRY and SYGVKD. The CDR3 is 12 residues long. V shed 3 bases and J shed 6 bases, with 9 bases lying between them. The CDR3 region is CAISDLEGEQYF. The CDR3 DNA is TGTGCCATCAGTGATCTCGAAGGCGAGCAGTACTTC.

The chain uses TRBV12-3 or TRBV12-4 and TRBJ2-5; no clear D gene. The V and J ends lost 7 bases and 8 bases respectively, with 14 bases between them. This CDR3 spans 12 amino acids. Written as DNA, the CDR3 is TGTGCCAGCAACCAGCGCTCCGGTACCCAGTACTTC. This codes for CASNQRSGTQYF.

This clonotype was found a few times. The rearrangement uses TRBV7-2 and TRBJ2-5; D is unresolved. The CDR3 totals 11 residues. Looked up from germline, CDR1 is SGHTA and CDR2 is FQGNSA. Trimming took off 2 bases at V and 10 bases at J, with 8 bases between the two ends. The CDR3 sequence: CASSLMRNQYF. The CDR3 DNA reads as TGTGCCAGCAGCTTAATGAGAAACCAGTACTTC.

This clonotype was observed at least ten times. This chain joins TRBV7-2 and TRBJ2-5, with 10 bases lining up with TRBD1. The ends lost 0 bases at V and 0 bases at J; junction bases unmatched: 1. The CDR3 has 16 residues. Germline V gene lookup returns CDR1 SGHTA and CDR2 FQGNSA. This CDR3 reads CASSLAGQGYQETQYF. Written as DNA, the CDR3 is TGTGCCAGCAGCTTAGCGGGACAGGGGTACCAAGAGACCCAGTACTTC. Full variable domain (rest looked up from reference TRBV7-2 and TRBJ2-5): GAGVSQSPSNKVTEKGKDVELRCDPISGHTALYWYRQSLGQGLEFLIYFQGNSAPDKSGLPSDRFSAERTGGSVSTLTIQRTQQEDSAVYLCASSLAGQGYQETQYFGPGTRLLVL.

This chain connects TRBV20-1 to TRBJ2-3, with 9 bases identical to TRBD1. Losses at the gene ends were 3 bases for V and 2 bases for J; bases not matched to a gene: 3. The CDR3 totals 14 residues. CDR1 DFQATT and CDR2 SNEGSKA come from the germline V gene (reference sequence). The CDR3 sequence is CSARDRGDTDTQYF. CDR3 bases: TGCAGTGCTAGGGACAGGGGAGACACAGATACGCAGTATTTT.

The rearrangement links TRBV6-6 to TRBJ2-6; D unresolved. Trimming took off 10 bases at V and 4 bases at J, with 11 bases between the two ends. Germline CDR1 and CDR2: MNHNY and SVGAGI (reference sequence). The length of the CDR3 is 13 residues. The CDR3 reads CATLRRGANVLTF. DNA of the CDR3: TGTGCCACCCTGCGGAGAGGGGCCAACGTCCTGACTTTC.

This clonotype has just a few counts. The chain links TRBV6-5 to TRBJ1-6; 11 positions match TRBD1. Germline V gene data show CDR1 as MNHEY and CDR2 as SVGAGI. The CDR3 spans 18 residues. The V segment lost 2 bases and the J segment 9 bases; nucleotides outside the gene matches: 12. CDR3 region: CASSYVWTGGPRPSPLHF. In DNA, the CDR3 is TGTGCCAGCAGTTACGTCTGGACAGGGGGCCCCCGGCCTTCACCCCTCCACTTT.

This clonotype was counted a few times. The chain is built from TRBV7-2 and TRBJ2-5, with TRBD2 identical over 12 bases. With V trimmed by 5 bases and J by 5 bases, 9 bases remained unmatched. This CDR3 spans 16 amino acids. Germline CDR1 is SGHTA and CDR2 is FQGNSA. Written as DNA, the CDR3 is TGTGCCAGCAGCCGCCTAGGACTAGCGGGAACGGAGACCCAGTACTTC. Protein: CASSRLGLAGTETQYF. Full variable domain (outside the CDR3, taken from reference TRBV7-2 and TRBJ2-5): GAGVSQSPSNKVTEKGKDVELRCDPISGHTALYWYRQSLGQGLEFLIYFQGNSAPDKSGLPSDRFSAERTGGSVSTLTIQRTQQEDSAVYLCASSRLGLAGTETQYFGPGTRLLVL.

The genes are TRBV28 and TRBJ1-5; D is uncertain. The CDR3 is made up of 14 amino acids. Trimming left V 7 bases short and J 2 bases short, with 12 bases between. Germline values: CDR1 MDHEN, CDR2 SYDVKM. This chain's CDR3 is CASNNRGRNQPQHF. The DNA of the CDR3 is TGTGCCAGCAATAATAGAGGTCGCAATCAGCCCCAGCATTTT.

This clonotype was picked up many times. This chain joins TRBV7-2 and TRBJ2-6; tentative D call: TRBD2 (7 bases). Germline CDR1 and CDR2: SGHTA and FQGNSA. The CDR3 consists of 20 residues. The V end was cut by 0 bases, the J end by 0 bases, with 18 bases between. The CDR3 DNA reads as TGTGCCAGCAGCTTAGCGAGGGGGGGGCAATTCCGCTCTGGGGCCAACGTCCTGACTTTC. This sequence encodes CASSLARGGQFRSGANVLTF.

This clonotype was observed a single time. V and J are TRBV28 and TRBJ2-1; 7 bases agree with TRBD1. V was clipped by 6 bases and J by 10 bases; unmatched bases: 9. The CDR3 length is 13 residues. From germline, CDR1 is MDHEN and CDR2 SYDVKM. CDR3 coding DNA: TGTGCCAGCAGGGTGGCAGGGGGAGTCGAGCAGTTCTTC. Its protein is CASRVAGGVEQFF.

The chain employs TRBV7-2 and TRBJ2-2, with 9 bases fitting TRBD2. V was pared by 5 bases and J by 4 bases, with 5 bases of the junction left unmatched. From germline, CDR1 is SGHTA and CDR2 FQGNSA. The CDR3 covers 15 residues. The CDR3 sequence is CASSPRGGATGELFF. In nucleotides, the CDR3 is TGTGCCAGCAGCCCGCGCGGGGGGGCCACCGGGGAGCTGTTTTTT.

This sequence joins TRBV3-1 and TRBJ2-6; possible D gene TRBD1, 5 bases. V lost 5 bases to trimming and J lost 2 bases, with 10 bases between them. In germline, CDR1 is LGHDT, CDR2 YNNKEL (reference sequence). This CDR3 comprises 15 residues. The CDR3 DNA reads TGTGCCAGCAGCTCCACAGGAACTGGGGCCAACGTCCTGACTTTC. As protein: CASSSTGTGANVLTF. Filled out from reference TRBV3-1 and TRBJ2-6, the complete variable domain reads DTAVSQTPKYLVTQMGNDKSIKCEQNLGHDTMYWYKQDSKKFLKIMFSYNNKELIINETVPNRFSPKSPDKAHLNLHINSLELGDSAVYFCASSSTGTGANVLTFGAGSRLTVL.

The chain carries TRBV20-1 and TRBJ2-5, with 9 positions matching TRBD2. This CDR3 spans 15 amino acids. V lost 6 bases, J lost 3 bases, and 11 bases stayed unmatched. Germline V gene lookup returns CDR1 DFQATT and CDR2 SNEGSKA (reference sequence). CDR3 bases: TGCAGTGCAGATCCTCCCCGACTAGCGGAAGAGACCCAGTACTTC. It yields the protein CSADPPRLAEETQYF.

This clonotype was detected only a few times. The chain employs TRBV6-8 and TRBJ2-2; D not resolved. Trimming took off 2 bases at V and 0 bases at J, with 10 bases between the two ends. This CDR3 comprises 16 residues. The germline V gene has CDR1 MNHGY and CDR2 SAAAGT. CDR3 loop: CASSYVWAANTGELFF. CDR3 sequence (DNA): TGTGCCAGCAGTTACGTATGGGCCGCGAACACCGGGGAGCTGTTTTTT.

Only one count was recorded for this clonotype. V usage is TRBV19 and J usage is TRBJ2-7; D is undetermined. Germline CDR1 reads LNHDA; CDR2 reads SQIVND (reference sequence). CDR3 size: 15 residues. Trimming took off 3 bases at V and 2 bases at J, with 14 bases between the two ends. The CDR3 DNA is TGTGCCAGTAGTATGTTCGACGGTGTAACCTACGAGCAGTACTTC. Encoded protein: CASSMFDGVTYEQYF.

The J gene is TRBJ2-4, the V gene TRBV7-6; D gene uncertain. The V end was cut by 5 bases, the J end by 8 bases, with 10 bases between. Germline-derived CDR1 and CDR2 are SGHVS and FNYEAQ. This CDR3 has 12 residues. For the CDR3, the DNA is TGTGCCAGCAGCAAGCTAAGGGACATTCAGTACTTC. Translating gives CASSKLRDIQYF.

This clonotype appeared a few times. The chain carries TRBV7-2 and TRBJ1-6; D is unclear. The germline V and J ends were trimmed by 5 bases and 7 bases, with 15 bases remaining between them. Germline assignment: CDR1 SGHTA and CDR2 FQGNSA. There are 15 residues in the CDR3. The CDR3 DNA follows: TGTGCCAGCAGCACCATGAGACCAGCGAATTCACCCCTCCACTTT. This sequence encodes CASSTMRPANSPLHF.

This clonotype was found a few times. V is TRBV12-3 or TRBV12-4 and J is TRBJ2-5; D may be TRBD2 (6 bases). Trimming removed 8 bases at V and 4 bases at J, with 14 bases between. This CDR3 has 13 amino acids. The CDR3 protein is CASGQPGVETQYF. The CDR3 DNA reads as TGTGCCAGCGGCCAACCGGGGGTAGAGACCCAGTACTTC.

This clonotype showed up just a few times. V gene TRBV19 combines with J gene TRBJ2-7; 13 bases are a match to TRBD2. From germline, CDR1 is LNHDA and CDR2 SQIVND (reference sequence). After removal of 3 bases from V and 6 bases from J, the junction contained 5 bases not matched to a gene. This CDR3 is 15 amino acids long. CDR3 sequence (DNA): TGTGCCAGTAGTATTACTAGCGGGAGGGCCCCCGAGCAGTACTTC. This sequence encodes CASSITSGRAPEQYF.

This clonotype appeared a few times. The genes are TRBV6-8 and TRBJ2-1, with D possibly called TRBD1 or TRBD2 (5 bases each). The ends were cut back, 11 bases at V and 1 base at J, with 12 bases in the middle. The CDR3 extends over 13 amino acids. The germline gives CDR1 MNHGY, CDR2 SAAAGT. CDR3 coding DNA: TGTGCCGAAGGGGACGATTCCTACAATGAGCAGTTCTTC. Translated, it gives CAEGDDSYNEQFF.

This clonotype has just a few counts. J is TRBJ1-4 and V is TRBV7-2; TRBD1 is a possible D gene (5 bases). Trimming stripped 3 bases from V and 7 bases from J, with 12 bases between. This CDR3 spans 14 amino acids. Looked up from germline, CDR1 is SGHTA and CDR2 is FQGNSA. The CDR3 bases are TGTGCCAGCAGCTTTGGGGGAGGTGGTGAAAAACTGTTTTTT. It yields the protein CASSFGGGGEKLFF.

The sample holds a few counts of this clonotype. The chain couples TRBV7-9 to TRBJ2-1; 9 bases align to TRBD2. Trimming at V came to 7 bases and at J to 8 bases, leaving 12 bases not matched to a gene. This CDR3 is 15 amino acids long. Germline CDR1 and CDR2: SEHNR and FQNEAQ (reference sequence). CDR3 in DNA: TGTGCCAGCACAAATAGCGGGAGAGGGGGTTATGAGCAGTTCTTC. Protein sequence: CASTNSGRGGYEQFF.

This clonotype was observed a few times. The genes are TRBV7-2 and TRBJ1-1; D perhaps matches TRBD1 (5 bases). Trimming took 5 bases from V and 0 from J, leaving 10 bases between them. Germline V gene data show CDR1 as SGHTA and CDR2 as FQGNSA. There are 14 residues in the CDR3. The CDR3 DNA reads as TGTGCCAGCAGCCGACAGATAATGAACACTGAAGCTTTCTTT. Encoded protein: CASSRQIMNTEAFF.

Of note for this clonotype: A junction end diverges from the germline sequence, so it may reflect a read error. V usage is TRBV6-2 or TRBV6-3 and J usage is TRBJ1-6; D unresolved. This CDR3 is 15 amino acids long. Germline V gene lookup returns CDR1 MNHEY and CDR2 SVGEGT. The CDR3 region is CTSSLRASYNSPLHF. DNA for the CDR3: TGTACCAGCAGCCTCCGGGCCAGCTATAATTCACCCCTCCACTTT.

V usage is TRBV28 and J usage is TRBJ1-1; possibly TRBD1 for D (5 bases). Deletions cut 5 bases from V and 11 bases from J, with 12 bases between. The CDR3 loop spans 11 amino acids. CDR1 and CDR2 from the germline V gene are MDHEN and SYDVKM. For the CDR3, the DNA is TGTGCCAGCAGTGAGACGTGGGGCGCTTTCTTT. Protein sequence: CASSETWGAFF. The whole variable domain, filled in from reference TRBV28 and TRBJ1-1, reads DVKVTQSSRYLVKRTGEKVFLECVQDMDHENMFWYRQDPGLGLRLIYFSYDVKMKEKGDIPEGYSVSREKKERFSLILESASTNQTSMYLCASSETWGAFFGQGTRLTVV.

The V gene is TRBV28, the J gene TRBJ1-4; the D gene is possibly TRBD1 (5 bases). The germline V and J ends were trimmed by 5 bases and 3 bases, with 10 bases remaining between them. Germline loops: CDR1 MDHEN, CDR2 SYDVKM. The CDR3 is 14 residues long. The CDR3, as DNA: TGTGCCAGCAGTCCCCTGGGACCTAATGAAAAACTGTTTTTT. Protein: CASSPLGPNEKLFF.

V and J are TRBV20-1 and TRBJ2-3, with D possibly being TRBD2 (6 bases). V was clipped by 6 bases and J by 6 bases, with 16 bases between them. The CDR3 consists of 13 residues. Germline-derived CDR1 and CDR2 are DFQATT and SNEGSKA (reference sequence). DNA of the CDR3: TGCAGTGCCCCGGCGGAGGGATTGGATACGCAGTATTTT. Its translation: CSAPAEGLDTQYF.